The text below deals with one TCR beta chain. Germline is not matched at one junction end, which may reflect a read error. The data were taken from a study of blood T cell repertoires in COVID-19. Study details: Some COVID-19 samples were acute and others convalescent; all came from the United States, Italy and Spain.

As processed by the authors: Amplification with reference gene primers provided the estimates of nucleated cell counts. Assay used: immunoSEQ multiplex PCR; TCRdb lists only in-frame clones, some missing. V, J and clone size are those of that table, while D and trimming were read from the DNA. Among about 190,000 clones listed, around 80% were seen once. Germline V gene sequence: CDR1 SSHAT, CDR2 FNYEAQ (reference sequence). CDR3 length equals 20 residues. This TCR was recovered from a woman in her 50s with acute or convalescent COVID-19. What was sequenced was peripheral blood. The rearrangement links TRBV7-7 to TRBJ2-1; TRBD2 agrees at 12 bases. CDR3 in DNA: TGTGCTAGCAGTCTAGCCCCGACTAGCGGGGGACCTAGCTCCTACAATGAGCAGTTCTTC. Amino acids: CASSLAPTSGGPSSYNEQFF.